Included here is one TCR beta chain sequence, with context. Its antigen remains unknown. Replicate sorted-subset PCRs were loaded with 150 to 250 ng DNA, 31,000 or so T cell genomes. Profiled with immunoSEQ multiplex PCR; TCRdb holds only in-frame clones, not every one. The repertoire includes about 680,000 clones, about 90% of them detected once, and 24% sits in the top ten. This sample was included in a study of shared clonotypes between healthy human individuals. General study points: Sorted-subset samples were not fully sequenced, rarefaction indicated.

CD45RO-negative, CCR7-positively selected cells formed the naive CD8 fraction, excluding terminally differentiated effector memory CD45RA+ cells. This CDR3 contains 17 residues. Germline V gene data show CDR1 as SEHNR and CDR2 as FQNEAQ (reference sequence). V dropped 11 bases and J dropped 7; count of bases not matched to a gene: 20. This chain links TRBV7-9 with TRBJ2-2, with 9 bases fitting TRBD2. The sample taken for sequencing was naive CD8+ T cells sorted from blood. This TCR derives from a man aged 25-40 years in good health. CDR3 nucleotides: TGTGCCTCTAGGCCAGGGACCTTAGCGGGAGTCGGCGGGGAGCTGTTTTTT. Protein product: CASRPGTLAGVGGELFF.